This T cell receptor beta chain comes out of a study of blood T cell repertoires in COVID-19. As for the study in general: The samples span acute and convalescent COVID-19 from the United States, Italy and Spain. T cells, B-cell-depleted T cells, or PBMCs provided the cDNA or gDNA that served as material.

Per the original methods: Quantification of nucleated cells was approximated via reference gene primer amplification. Using immunoSEQ multiplex PCR, the repertoire was profiled, and TCRdb retains in-frame clones only, with some absent. The V and J calls and the clone size are those of that table, but D and trimming were determined from the DNA. The table lists 150,000 to 180,000 clones, about 90% of them singletons, with less than 0.6% in the top ten. CDR1 and CDR2 from the germline V gene are SGHDT and YYEEEE. The CDR3 contains 17 residues. V was trimmed by 7 bases and J by 2 bases, leaving 23 bases between them.

The source material was peripheral blood. V usage is TRBV5-6 and J usage is TRBJ2-3, with D perhaps TRBD2 (6 bases). The clonotype was recovered from a man in his forties or fifties with acute or convalescent COVID-19. Written as DNA, the CDR3 is TGTGCCAGCCAAGGCCAGGGAGGTTACGGGCTCACAGATACGCAGTATTTT. This codes for CASQGQGGYGLTDTQYF. Full variable domain (missing parts from reference TRBV5-6 and TRBJ2-3): DAGVTQSPTHLIKTRGQQVTLRCSPKSGHDTVSWYQQALGQGPQFIFQYYEEEERQRGNFPDRFSGHQFPNYSSELNVNALLLGDSALYLCASQGQGGYGLTDTQYFGPGTRLTVL.